Listed below are T cell receptor beta chains from one sample, sequenced in a study of blood T cell repertoires in COVID-19. Some clones are missing from TCRdb's copy, which holds only in-frame ones; the method was immunoSEQ multiplex PCR. The top ten hold under 3% of the sample, which has 130,000 to 150,000 clones, around four fifths seen once. Material: peripheral blood. The source is a woman between 35 and 50 years old with active or convalescent COVID-19. The CDR3 runs from the conserved cysteine through the conserved F or W. Each record gives: clone size, V gene, D gene, J gene, CDR3 protein, CDR3 DNA. A D gene is named only where the DNA matches it firmly. Only part of the rows carry a size: once, few, many, or a class if the clone is expanded.

clone size: .
V gene: TRBV7-2
D gene: .
J gene: TRBJ1-1
CDR3 protein: CASSYQSNTEAFF
CDR3 DNA: TGTGCCAGCAGCTATCAATCGAACACTGAAGCTTTCTTT

clone size: .
V gene: TRBV3-1/TRBV3-2
D gene: .
J gene: TRBJ1-3
CDR3 protein: CASSPLLAGARGDTIYF
CDR3 DNA: TGTGCCAGCAGTCCTCTTCTCGCGGGGGCCCGGGGGGACACCATATATTTT

clone size: .
V gene: TRBV27
D gene: TRBD1
J gene: TRBJ1-1
CDR3 protein: CASSPRQGVVSDTEAFF
CDR3 DNA: TGTGCCAGCAGTCCCCGACAGGGGGTTGTCTCGGACACTGAAGCTTTCTTT

clone size: few
V gene: TRBV18
D gene: TRBD1
J gene: TRBJ1-6
CDR3 protein: CASSPGTANSPLHF
CDR3 DNA: TGTGCCAGCTCACCAGGGACAGCCAATTCACCCCTCCACTTT

clone size: once
V gene: TRBV6-2/TRBV6-3
D gene: .
J gene: TRBJ1-1
CDR3 protein: CASSRPGGTEAFF
CDR3 DNA: TGTGCCAGCAGCCGCCCCGGTGGCACTGAAGCTTTCTTT

clone size: .
V gene: TRBV28
D gene: .
J gene: TRBJ2-1
CDR3 protein: CASLDGEQFF
CDR3 DNA: TGTGCCAGCCTAGACGGGGAGCAGTTCTTC

clone size: .
V gene: TRBV19
D gene: .
J gene: TRBJ1-1
CDR3 protein: CASSFYRNTEAFF
CDR3 DNA: TGTGCCAGTAGTTTCTACAGGAACACTGAAGCTTTCTTT

clone size: few
V gene: TRBV5-6
D gene: .
J gene: TRBJ2-7
CDR3 protein: CASSLSSVYEQYF
CDR3 DNA: TGTGCCAGCAGCTTGTCTAGCGTCTACGAGCAGTACTTC

clone size: .
V gene: TRBV6-5
D gene: .
J gene: TRBJ2-1
CDR3 protein: CASNYGGNEQFF
CDR3 DNA: TGTGCCAGCAACTATGGGGGGAATGAGCAGTTCTTC

clone size: .
V gene: TRBV11-2
D gene: .
J gene: TRBJ2-5
CDR3 protein: CASSVQGETQYF
CDR3 DNA: TGTGCCAGCAGCGTGCAGGGGGAGACCCAGTACTTC

clone size: .
V gene: TRBV5-1
D gene: .
J gene: TRBJ1-1
CDR3 protein: CASSLAGGDTEAFF
CDR3 DNA: TGCGCCAGCAGCTTGGCGGGCGGGGACACTGAAGCTTTCTTT

clone size: .
V gene: TRBV9
D gene: .
J gene: TRBJ1-2
CDR3 protein: CASREGGIHGYTF
CDR3 DNA: TGTGCCAGCAGAGAGGGAGGGATCCATGGCTACACCTTC

clone size: .
V gene: TRBV6-5
D gene: .
J gene: TRBJ2-7
CDR3 protein: CASSRSGQNEQYF
CDR3 DNA: TGTGCCAGCAGTAGGTCCGGACAAAACGAGCAGTACTTC

clone size: .
V gene: TRBV7-9
D gene: TRBD1
J gene: TRBJ2-7
CDR3 protein: CASSLRDRGNEQYF
CDR3 DNA: TGTGCCAGCAGCTTGAGGGACAGGGGCAACGAGCAGTACTTC

clone size: few
V gene: TRBV5-6
D gene: TRBD2
J gene: TRBJ2-3
CDR3 protein: CASSKVRGGATDTQYF
CDR3 DNA: TGTGCCAGCAGCAAAGTTCGCGGGGGGGCGACAGATACGCAGTATTTT

clone size: .
V gene: TRBV6-4
D gene: .
J gene: TRBJ1-2
CDR3 protein: CASSERLFYGYTF
CDR3 DNA: TGTGCCAGCAGTGAACGCCTATTCTATGGCTACACCTTC

clone size: .
V gene: TRBV11-2
D gene: .
J gene: TRBJ2-3
CDR3 protein: CASSPNRGTDTQYF
CDR3 DNA: TGTGCCAGCAGCCCTAACCGGGGCACAGATACGCAGTATTTT

clone size: .
V gene: TRBV29-1
D gene: TRBD2
J gene: TRBJ2-1
CDR3 protein: CSLGLAGTNEQFF
CDR3 DNA: TGCAGCCTGGGACTAGCGGGGACCAATGAGCAGTTCTTC

clone size: .
V gene: TRBV24-1
D gene: TRBD2
J gene: TRBJ2-7
CDR3 protein: CATSERGTSGSYEQYF
CDR3 DNA: TGTGCCACCAGTGAAAGGGGGACTAGCGGATCCTACGAGCAGTACTTC

clone size: .
V gene: TRBV5-1
D gene: .
J gene: TRBJ1-6
CDR3 protein: CASSLTVYNSPLHF
CDR3 DNA: TGCGCCAGCAGCTTGACGGTATATAATTCACCCCTCCACTTT

clone size: .
V gene: TRBV28
D gene: .
J gene: TRBJ1-1
CDR3 protein: CASSSTAGNTEAFF
CDR3 DNA: TGTGCCAGCAGTTCGACAGCCGGGAACACTGAAGCTTTCTTT

clone size: .
V gene: TRBV7-9
D gene: TRBD1
J gene: TRBJ2-7
CDR3 protein: CASSSKGKDRARSSYEQYF
CDR3 DNA: TGTGCCAGCAGCTCTAAGGGAAAGGACAGGGCCAGGAGCTCCTACGAGCAGTACTTC

clone size: .
V gene: TRBV7-2
D gene: .
J gene: TRBJ1-4
CDR3 protein: CASSLVEVLNEKLFF
CDR3 DNA: TGTGCCAGCAGCTTAGTCGAGGTCCTTAATGAAAAACTGTTTTTT

clone size: once
V gene: TRBV28
D gene: .
J gene: TRBJ1-4
CDR3 protein: CASLEGRGYEKLFF
CDR3 DNA: TGTGCCAGCCTTGAGGGCAGGGGATACGAAAAACTGTTTTTT

clone size: .
V gene: TRBV23-1
D gene: .
J gene: TRBJ1-5
CDR3 protein: CASSSEIGGENQPQHF
CDR3 DNA: TGCGCCAGCAGCTCAGAAATCGGGGGGGAGAATCAGCCCCAGCATTTT

clone size: .
V gene: TRBV10-3
D gene: .
J gene: TRBJ1-6
CDR3 protein: CAIPSSYNSPLHF
CDR3 DNA: TGTGCCATCCCCAGCTCCTATAATTCACCCCTCCACTTT

clone size: .
V gene: TRBV24-1
D gene: TRBD2
J gene: TRBJ2-5
CDR3 protein: CATRGAGNGETQYF
CDR3 DNA: TGTGCCACCAGGGGAGCGGGGAATGGAGAGACCCAGTACTTC

clone size: .
V gene: TRBV27
D gene: .
J gene: TRBJ2-3
CDR3 protein: CASSFRGSTDTQYF
CDR3 DNA: TGTGCCAGCAGTTTCCGGGGGAGCACAGATACGCAGTATTTT

clone size: .
V gene: TRBV7-2
D gene: .
J gene: TRBJ1-1
CDR3 protein: CASSLAGGRAEAFF
CDR3 DNA: TGTGCCAGCAGCTTAGCAGGGGGTAGGGCTGAAGCTTTCTTT

clone size: .
V gene: TRBV9
D gene: .
J gene: TRBJ2-7
CDR3 protein: CASSVDRQGNYEQYF
CDR3 DNA: TGTGCCAGCAGCGTAGACCGTCAGGGGAACTACGAGCAGTACTTC

clone size: .
V gene: TRBV27
D gene: TRBD2
J gene: TRBJ2-1
CDR3 protein: CASSLLGGISYNEQFF
CDR3 DNA: TGTGCCAGCAGTTTGTTGGGGGGGATCTCCTACAATGAGCAGTTCTTC

clone size: .
V gene: TRBV29-1
D gene: TRBD1
J gene: TRBJ2-7
CDR3 protein: CSVSTGGGHRGEQYF
CDR3 DNA: TGCAGCGTCTCGACAGGGGGCGGGCACAGAGGCGAGCAGTACTTC

clone size: once
V gene: TRBV19
D gene: TRBD2
J gene: TRBJ2-5
CDR3 protein: CASSISAGGQETQYF
CDR3 DNA: TGTGCCAGTAGTATTTCAGCGGGGGGGCAAGAGACCCAGTACTTC

clone size: .
V gene: TRBV7-2
D gene: .
J gene: TRBJ1-3
CDR3 protein: CASSSAPGWGNTIYF
CDR3 DNA: TGTGCCAGCAGCTCAGCCCCGGGATGGGGAAACACCATATATTTT

clone size: once
V gene: TRBV28
D gene: .
J gene: TRBJ2-1
CDR3 protein: CATIVTGSKVHEQFF
CDR3 DNA: TGTGCCACCATTGTCACCGGGTCCAAGGTCCATGAGCAGTTCTTC

clone size: .
V gene: TRBV5-5
D gene: TRBD2
J gene: TRBJ2-7
CDR3 protein: CASSGGLAGSYEQYF
CDR3 DNA: TGTGCCAGCAGCGGGGGACTAGCGGGGTCCTACGAGCAGTACTTC

clone size: .
V gene: TRBV24-1
D gene: TRBD2
J gene: TRBJ2-3
CDR3 protein: CATSRLAGTDTQYF
CDR3 DNA: TGTGCCACCAGTCGACTAGCGGGTACAGATACGCAGTATTTT

clone size: .
V gene: TRBV6-5
D gene: .
J gene: TRBJ2-1
CDR3 protein: CASRHRAEPYNEQFF
CDR3 DNA: TGTGCCAGCAGACACAGGGCGGAACCTTACAATGAGCAGTTCTTC

clone size: .
V gene: TRBV6-5
D gene: .
J gene: TRBJ1-1
CDR3 protein: CASSYGRTGNTEAFF
CDR3 DNA: TGTGCCAGCAGTTACGGCAGAACGGGGAACACTGAAGCTTTCTTT

clone size: .
V gene: TRBV5-1
D gene: .
J gene: TRBJ2-1
CDR3 protein: CASSLSVNEQFF
CDR3 DNA: TGCGCCAGCAGCTTGTCGGTCAATGAGCAGTTCTTC

clone size: .
V gene: TRBV7-2
D gene: .
J gene: TRBJ1-1
CDR3 protein: CASSLLFTPRGLNTEAFF
CDR3 DNA: TGTGCCAGCAGCCTTCTATTTACCCCCCGGGGTTTGAACACTGAAGCTTTCTTT

clone size: .
V gene: TRBV6-5
D gene: .
J gene: TRBJ1-5
CDR3 protein: CASSYSVGGNQPQHF
CDR3 DNA: TGTGCCAGCAGTTACTCGGTCGGGGGCAATCAGCCCCAGCATTTT

clone size: .
V gene: TRBV19
D gene: .
J gene: TRBJ1-1
CDR3 protein: CASSIALPAGRGTEAFF
CDR3 DNA: TGTGCCAGTAGTATAGCCCTCCCAGCAGGGAGGGGTACTGAAGCTTTCTTT

clone size: .
V gene: TRBV6-5
D gene: TRBD1
J gene: TRBJ1-1
CDR3 protein: CASRHRGGTEAFF
CDR3 DNA: TGTGCCAGCAGACACAGGGGAGGCACTGAAGCTTTCTTT

clone size: .
V gene: TRBV27
D gene: .
J gene: TRBJ1-5
CDR3 protein: CASSFNRGNQPQHF
CDR3 DNA: TGTGCCAGCAGTTTCAACAGGGGCAATCAGCCCCAGCATTTT

clone size: .
V gene: TRBV10-2
D gene: .
J gene: TRBJ2-7
CDR3 protein: CASSSAAAYEQYF
CDR3 DNA: TGCGCCAGCAGTTCAGCGGCGGCCTACGAGCAGTACTTC

clone size: .
V gene: TRBV6-6
D gene: .
J gene: TRBJ1-5
CDR3 protein: CASSYLGRYQPQHF
CDR3 DNA: TGTGCCAGCAGTTACTTAGGCAGGTATCAGCCCCAGCATTTT

clone size: .
V gene: TRBV27
D gene: .
J gene: TRBJ2-7
CDR3 protein: CASSELALSRGEQYF
CDR3 DNA: TGTGCCAGCAGTGAGCTAGCACTTTCAAGAGGCGAGCAGTACTTC

clone size: .
V gene: TRBV19
D gene: TRBD1
J gene: TRBJ1-3
CDR3 protein: CASTQGGFSGNTIYF
CDR3 DNA: TGTGCCAGTACCCAGGGGGGATTCTCTGGAAACACCATATATTTT

clone size: .
V gene: TRBV5-6
D gene: .
J gene: TRBJ1-2
CDR3 protein: CASSLPGGYGYTF
CDR3 DNA: TGTGCCAGCAGCTTGCCGGGGGGGTATGGCTACACCTTC

clone size: .
V gene: TRBV19
D gene: .
J gene: TRBJ1-1
CDR3 protein: CASTSGGHGEAFF
CDR3 DNA: TGTGCCAGTACCTCGGGGGGCCACGGGGAAGCTTTCTTT

clone size: .
V gene: TRBV21-1
D gene: .
J gene: TRBJ2-1
CDR3 protein: CASSKAFEGGPPEEQFF
CDR3 DNA: TGTGCCAGCAGCAAAGCCTTTGAGGGGGGGCCCCCAGAGGAGCAGTTCTTC

clone size: .
V gene: TRBV9
D gene: TRBD1
J gene: TRBJ1-3
CDR3 protein: CASSWDSANSGNTIYF
CDR3 DNA: TGTGCCAGCAGCTGGGACAGCGCAAACTCTGGAAACACCATATATTTT